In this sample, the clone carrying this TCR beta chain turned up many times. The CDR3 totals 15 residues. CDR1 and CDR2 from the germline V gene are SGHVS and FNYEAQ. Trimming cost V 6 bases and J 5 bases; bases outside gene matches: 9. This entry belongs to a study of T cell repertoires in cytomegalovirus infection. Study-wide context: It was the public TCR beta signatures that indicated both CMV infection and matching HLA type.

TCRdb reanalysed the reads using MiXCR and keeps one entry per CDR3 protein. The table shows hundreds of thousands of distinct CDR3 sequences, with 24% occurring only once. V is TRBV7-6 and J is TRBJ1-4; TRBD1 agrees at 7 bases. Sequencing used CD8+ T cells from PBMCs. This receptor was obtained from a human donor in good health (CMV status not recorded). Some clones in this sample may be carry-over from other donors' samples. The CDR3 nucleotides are TGTGCCAGCAGTGAACTGGACAGGCGGAATGAAAAACTGTTTTTT. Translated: CASSELDRRNEKLFF.